This TCR beta chain was recorded in a study of cytomegalovirus exposure and HLA in healthy donors. Germline V lookup: CDR1 SGHRS, CDR2 YFSETQ. The CDR3 runs 15 residues. Trimming at V came to 3 bases and at J to 4 bases, leaving 5 bases not matched to a gene. The PCR made use of 60 Vbeta and 13 Jbeta primers. Here immunoSEQ multiplex PCR was the method, and the copy in TCRdb shows in-frame clones only, minus some. The sample contains 120,000 to 150,000 clones, around 84% of which appear only once. About this clone: Its antigen is undetermined.

Notes on the study in general: Reported findings show TCR beta sequences accurately forecast HLA-A and HLA-B alleles in most subjects. Donors were assumed by presence/absence analyses to have roughly uniform sequencing depth. The later analysis indicated that the majority of CMV-associated TCR beta chains appeared HLA-restricted.

This cohort consisted of healthy bone marrow donors. Sequencing was carried out using PBMCs. This clonotype originated in a boy aged 2-9 years in good health and CMV-seronegative. This chain uses TRBV5-1 with TRBJ2-7; 12 bases align to TRBD2. The CDR3 region is CASSYRLAGVYEQYF. CDR3 nucleotide sequence: TGCGCCAGCAGCTATAGACTAGCGGGAGTGTACGAGCAGTACTTC.